The table lists the clone carrying this T cell receptor beta chain with a few counts. Trimming stripped 4 bases from V and 6 bases from J, with 13 bases between. This CDR3 is 15 amino acids long. CDR1 is MGHRA, CDR2 YSYEKL, per germline. The data were obtained in a study of shared clonotypes between healthy human individuals. Only in-frame clones appear in the TCRdb table, and some are missing; sequencing was by immunoSEQ multiplex PCR. The sample has around 300,000 clones; roughly 84% are singletons. The V call is TRBV4-1, the J call TRBJ1-6; D gene unclear. This TCR was sampled from a man in his late teens or twenties in good health. The sample consisted of memory CD8+ T cells sorted from blood. Subset denoted: CD45RO+ cells pooled with CCR7-negative TemRA cells. CDR3 bases: TGCGCCAGCAGCCTACTACGGGGTCTTAATTCACCCCTCCACTTT. Its translation is CASSLLRGLNSPLHF.